This T cell receptor beta chain emerged from a study of T-cell memory formation after mild COVID-19 (dated by TCRdb to the early 2020s). Background on the whole study: TCR sequence clusters from the two donors were found to be largely donor specific. In a couple of donors, T-cell clones that expanded and contracted after mild COVID-19 were tracked by sequencing TCRalpha and TCRbeta repertoires over time. The cohort comprised two young, previously healthy adult volunteers, one female and one male.

TCRdb names Illumina NovaSeq 6000 as the instrument used. TCRalpha and TCRbeta cDNA libraries were built by 5'RACE with constant-segment primers, adding sample barcodes and unique molecular identifiers. Trizol reagent was used to extract RNA from every sample. Amplification of the libraries took two PCR steps, and the second step added a second sample barcode plus Illumina TruSeq adapters. Libraries were sequenced on an Illumina NovaSeq with 2 x 150 bp paired-end reads. Per the original workflow: With migec v1.2.7, reads were demultiplexed and then collapsed into UMI-guided consensus sequences. Using mixcr v2.1.11, UMI consensuses were aligned to TRA and TRB V and J templates and then assembled into clonotypes. Clonotypes were classified as expanded or contracted when called significant by both edgeR and NoisET, with noise models trained on biological replicates. For edgeR calls, a false discovery rate-adjusted p below 0.01 and a log2 fold-change threshold of 1 were applied. PCA with hierarchical clustering of max-normalized trajectories of the 1000 most abundant clonotypes was used as exploratory dynamics analysis. Separately sequenced CD4+ and CD8+ repertoires were used to assign a CD4 or CD8 phenotype to each responding clone. In-frame beta chains were kept once TCRdb had trimmed the public reads at Q25 with fastp and called clones with MiXCR. Rows with a matching CDR3 protein are joined into one entry that keeps the most common DNA and genes. These V and J calls originate from TCRdb's pipeline instead of the authors' own analysis. The sample table holds under 250,000 distinct CDR3 sequences, of which more than 25% were seen once. The ten most abundant clones make up around 10% of the sample.

Paper-wide results and their limitations: The study included only a couple of mild cases, and larger cohorts that include severe cases with pre-infection samples were judged to be necessary. From day 15 to 85, contracting clones showed balanced CD4/CD8 phenotypes, whereas a second wave of clones that expanded from day 15 to 37 leaned towards CD4+. The detection of some responding clones in pre-infection memory suggests that pre-existing cross-reactive memory T cells joined the SARS-CoV-2 response. Contracting CD4+ clones turned up mainly in the CM and EM memory subsets, whereas EMRA was where CD8+ clones were enriched. SARS-CoV-2 specificity was not confirmed for the second-wave clones peaking on day 37.

This clonotype was recorded a few times. This clone's antigen is unknown. No base quality values were provided; no much bigger clone lies one nucleotide off. Including cysteine and phenylalanine, the CDR3 has 16 amino acids. This entry keeps only the CDR3 DNA: 48 bases, framed from base 1. Taken from the germline V gene, the CDR1 and CDR2 loops are SGHRS and YFSETQ. V ends up 3 bases short and J 6 bases short, with an unmatched junction base count of 10. Ficoll-Paque density gradient centrifugation was the method used to isolate PBMCs. The chain links TRBV5-1 with TRBJ2-1; 9 middle bases align to TRBD2. The clonotype originates from an adult woman who had mild COVID-19 (a few samples of this study predate the infection). The sample titles of this study are shuffled in the database, so cell type and time point are left out; the donor was told from shared clones. The source material was PBMCs or a T cell subset sorted from them (not recorded which). The DNA sequence reads TGCGCCAGCAGCTCGATGGTAGCGGGAGTCGCCAATGAGCAGTTCTTC. Translated, it reads CASSSMVAGVANEQFF.